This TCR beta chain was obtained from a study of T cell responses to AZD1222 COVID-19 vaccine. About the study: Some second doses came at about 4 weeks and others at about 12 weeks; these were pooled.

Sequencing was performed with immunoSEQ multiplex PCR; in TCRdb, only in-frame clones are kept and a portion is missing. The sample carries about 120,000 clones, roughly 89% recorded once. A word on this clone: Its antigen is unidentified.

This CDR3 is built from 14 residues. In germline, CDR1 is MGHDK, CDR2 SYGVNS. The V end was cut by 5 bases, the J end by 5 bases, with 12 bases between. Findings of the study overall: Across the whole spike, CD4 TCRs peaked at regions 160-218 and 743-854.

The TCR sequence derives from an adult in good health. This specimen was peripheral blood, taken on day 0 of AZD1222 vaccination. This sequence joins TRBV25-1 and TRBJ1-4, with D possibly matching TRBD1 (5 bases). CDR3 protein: CASSIGTENEKLFF. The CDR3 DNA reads TGTGCCAGCAGTATTGGGACCGAGAATGAAAAACTGTTTTTT.